The sequence of this TCR beta chain was determined in a study of shared clonotypes between healthy human individuals. V lost 10 bases and J lost 7, with 10 bases in between. Germline CDR1 is MNHEY and CDR2 is SVGAGI. The CDR3 contains 11 residues. TCRdb keeps only in-frame clones here, not all; method: immunoSEQ multiplex PCR. Among millions of clones listed, 93% were seen once. On this clone: Antigen: not known.

Naive CD8 isolation took CD45RO-negative cells positively selected for CCR7 and excluded terminally differentiated effector memory CD45RA+ cells. Broader study findings: Shared across a few donors were roughly 5.3% of the naive CD4 clonotypes.

The sequence was collected from a man between 18 and 35 years old in good health. Some clones in this sample may be carry-over from other donors' samples. The sequenced sample consisted of naive CD8+ T cells from PBMCs. This chain uses TRBV6-5 with TRBJ2-2; TRBD2 is a possible D gene (5 bases). The CDR3 loop reads CAIFGGGELFF. The CDR3 bases are TGTGCCATCTTTGGAGGCGGGGAGCTGTTTTTT.